The clone carrying this TCR beta chain was counted ten times or more. The data were taken from a study of read filtering for tumor transcriptome and immune sequencing. As for the study in general: Mean patient age was roughly 72 years, range about 40 to 85; over 16 male, around 15 female.

The library was built from 400 ng RNA with molecular barcoded adaptors for alpha/delta and beta/gamma chains. TCRdb called the reads again in MiXCR, with one record for every CDR3 protein. The table shows more than 55,000 distinct CDR3 sequences, with roughly 20% occurring only once. From germline, CDR1 is SGHDT and CDR2 YYEEEE. CDR3 length equals 12 residues. The germline V and J ends were trimmed by 0 bases and 7 bases, with 7 bases remaining between them. The sequence was collected from a donor at least 40 years old with multiple myeloma. Sequences were obtained from a population of CD138-negative cells sorted from bone marrow. The chain links TRBV5-6 to TRBJ1-1; D not certain. The CDR3 loop is CASSLATGEAFF. The CDR3, as DNA: TGTGCCAGCAGCTTGGCCACGGGTGAAGCTTTCTTT.